These T cell receptor beta chains were read from a single sample in a study of OX40 agonist ivuxolimab in advanced cancers. Sequencing used immunoSEQ multiplex PCR; TCRdb keeps in-frame clones, though not all of them. The sample lists roughly 60,000 clones; more than 85% were seen once. The sample here was CD4+ or CD8+ T cells sorted from blood, taken in a trial of the OX40 agonist ivuxolimab. All receptors derive from an adult with an advanced solid tumor such as melanoma, head and neck, liver or kidney cancer. Each CDR3 is given with its conserved first and last residue. D genes are given only for firm matches. Where a row states a size, it is once, few, many or the class of an expanded clone; other rows omit it.

d_gene	j_gene	abundance	v_gene	CDR3nt	CDR3aa
NA	TRBJ1-5	NA	TRBV6-6	TGTGCCAGCAGTTACCCATCTACCAGCAATCAGCCCCAGCATTTT	CASSYPSTSNQPQHF
NA	TRBJ2-7	NA	TRBV7-8	TGTGCCAGCAGCTTATATGGCGGAACCTACGAGCAGTACTTC	CASSLYGGTYEQYF
NA	TRBJ2-5	NA	TRBV5-1	TGCGCCAGCAGCTCCCAGGAGACCCAGTACTTC	CASSSQETQYF
NA	TRBJ2-1	NA	TRBV2	TGTGCCAGCAAGGAGACAGTTTCCTACAATGAGCAGTTCTTC	CASKETVSYNEQFF
NA	TRBJ2-7	NA	TRBV7-2	TGTGCCAGCAGCAGGGTGGGGTCCTACGAGCAGTACTTC	CASSRVGSYEQYF
NA	TRBJ2-1	NA	TRBV7-8	TGTGCCAGCAGCTTACACTTAGCCCGGAGCAATGAGCAGTTCTTC	CASSLHLARSNEQFF
NA	TRBJ2-7	NA	TRBV6-5	TGTGCCAGCCAAAGGTGGGGAACCCCCTACGAGCAGTACTTC	CASQRWGTPYEQYF
NA	TRBJ1-2	once	TRBV14	TGTGCCAGCAGCCCAGAGACCCACTATGGCTACACCTTC	CASSPETHYGYTF
NA	TRBJ2-3	NA	TRBV5-1	TGCGCCAGCAGCGAACTACAGGGTTCAGATACGCAGTATTTT	CASSELQGSDTQYF
NA	TRBJ1-4	NA	TRBV10-3	TGTGCCATCAGTGATATACAGGGTGCAACTAATGAAAAACTGTTTTTT	CAISDIQGATNEKLFF
TRBD1	TRBJ2-7	NA	TRBV14	TGTGCCAGCAGGAGGACAGGGGGAATCTCCTACGAGCAGTACTTC	CASRRTGGISYEQYF
NA	TRBJ2-3	NA	TRBV27	TGTGCCAGCAGTTATCGAGATACGCAGTATTTT	CASSYRDTQYF
NA	TRBJ1-1	NA	TRBV6-1	TGTGCCAGCAGTGTCTACTCTCCGGGTTACAAAATGAACACTGAAGCTTTCTTT	CASSVYSPGYKMNTEAFF
NA	TRBJ1-5	few	TRBV2	TGTGCCAGCAGTCGATTGTATAGCAATCAGCCCCAGCATTTT	CASSRLYSNQPQHF
NA	TRBJ2-7	NA	TRBV20-1	TGCAGTGCAAGGGGGGGTTACGAGCAGTACTTC	CSARGGYEQYF
NA	TRBJ2-3	NA	TRBV7-3	TGTGCCAGCAGCTTAATAGGGGGAGGTGGGAGCACAGATACGCAGTATTTT	CASSLIGGGGSTDTQYF
NA	TRBJ1-1	NA	TRBV11-3	TGTGCCAGCACCAAGGGAAAGACTGAAGCTTTCTTT	CASTKGKTEAFF
NA	TRBJ2-2	NA	TRBV6-4	TGTGCCAGCAGTGACTCAGGAGGTACCGGGGAGCTGTTTTTT	CASSDSGGTGELFF
NA	TRBJ2-7	few	TRBV19	TGTGCCATCTCGGACTGGGGGCAGTACTTC	CAISDWGQYF
NA	TRBJ1-1	NA	TRBV7-7	TGTGCCAGCAGCAAAGACCGGGGAACTGAAGCTTTCTTT	CASSKDRGTEAFF
NA	TRBJ1-2	NA	TRBV15	TGTGCCACCAGCAGAGGAAGGGCCACTAACTATGGCTACACCTTC	CATSRGRATNYGYTF
NA	TRBJ1-6	NA	TRBV5-1	TGCGCCAGCAGGGCGGAAGTGGGGGGTCAACCACCCCTCCACTTT	CASRAEVGGQPPLHF
NA	TRBJ2-7	few	TRBV7-3	TGTGCCAGCAGCGCCCGGGGGCGGGCGGGGCCGGTGCGGCAGTACTTC	CASSARGRAGPVRQYF
NA	TRBJ1-1	NA	TRBV19	TGTGCCAGTAGTGGACTGGGGGGGGCTGAAGCTTTCTTT	CASSGLGGAEAFF
TRBD1	TRBJ2-4	NA	TRBV18	TGTGCCAGCTCGGCGATAGACAGGGACATTCAGTACTTC	CASSAIDRDIQYF
NA	TRBJ2-5	NA	TRBV18	TGTGCCAGCTCACGTGACCCCCAAGAGACCCAGTACTTC	CASSRDPQETQYF
NA	TRBJ1-5	NA	TRBV6-1	TGTGCCAGCAGTGAAGGAGAGCGGATTTTTTCCCTACCAAATCAGCCCCAGCATTTT	CASSEGERIFSLPNQPQHF
NA	TRBJ1-5	NA	TRBV6-6	TGTGCCAGTCATGGATCTTTTGATCAGCCCCAGCATTTT	CASHGSFDQPQHF
NA	TRBJ2-1	NA	TRBV2	TGTGCCAGCAGTGGATTTTTGGAGAACAATGAGCAGTTCTTC	CASSGFLENNEQFF
TRBD1	TRBJ2-5	NA	TRBV5-1	TGCGCCAGCGGGCCCGGACAGGTACAAGAGACCCAGTACTTC	CASGPGQVQETQYF
NA	TRBJ2-7	few	TRBV6-6	TGTGCCAGCAGTTACGGTGGGGTTATCGCCTACGAGCAGTACTTC	CASSYGGVIAYEQYF
TRBD1	TRBJ1-2	few	TRBV5-6	TGTGCCAGCAGCCCGGGACAGGGGGCGCGGGGCTACACCTTC	CASSPGQGARGYTF
NA	TRBJ2-3	NA	TRBV7-2	TGTGCCAGCAGCTGGGTGCGGGATACGCAGTATTTT	CASSWVRDTQYF
NA	TRBJ1-1	once	TRBV6-1	TGTGCCAGCAGTGAAAGTACGAGAACTGAAGCTTTCTTT	CASSESTRTEAFF
NA	TRBJ2-7	NA	TRBV5-1	TGCGCCAGCAGCAGCGACACCTACGAGCAGTACTTC	CASSSDTYEQYF
NA	TRBJ2-3	NA	TRBV28	TGTGCCAGCAGCCACTCAAATACGCAGTATTTT	CASSHSNTQYF
TRBD1	TRBJ1-1	NA	TRBV2	TGTGCCACCGTCCCGGGACAGGGGAACACTGAAGCTTTCTTT	CATVPGQGNTEAFF
TRBD1	TRBJ1-2	NA	TRBV27	TGTGCCAGCACCTCAACAGGGGGCAGCAACTATGGCTACACCTTC	CASTSTGGSNYGYTF